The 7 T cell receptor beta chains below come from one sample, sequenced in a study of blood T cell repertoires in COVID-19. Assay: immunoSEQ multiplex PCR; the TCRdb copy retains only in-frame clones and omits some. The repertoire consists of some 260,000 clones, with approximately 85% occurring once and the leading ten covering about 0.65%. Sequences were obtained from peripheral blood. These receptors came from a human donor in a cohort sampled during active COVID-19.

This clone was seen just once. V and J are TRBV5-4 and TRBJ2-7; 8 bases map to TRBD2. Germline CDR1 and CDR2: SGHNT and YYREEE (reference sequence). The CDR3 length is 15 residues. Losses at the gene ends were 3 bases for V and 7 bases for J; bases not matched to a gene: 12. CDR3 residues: CASSSPGRSGGEQYF. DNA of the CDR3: TGTGCCAGCAGCTCCCCCGGTCGGAGCGGGGGAGAGCAGTACTTC.

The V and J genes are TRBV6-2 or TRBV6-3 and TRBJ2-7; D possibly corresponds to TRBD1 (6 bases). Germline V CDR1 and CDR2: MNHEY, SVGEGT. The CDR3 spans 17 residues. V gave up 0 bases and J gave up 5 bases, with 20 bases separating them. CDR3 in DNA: TGTGCCAGCAGTTACTCGACTTACAGGGTCCCCGCAAACGAGCAGTACTTC. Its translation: CASSYSTYRVPANEQYF.

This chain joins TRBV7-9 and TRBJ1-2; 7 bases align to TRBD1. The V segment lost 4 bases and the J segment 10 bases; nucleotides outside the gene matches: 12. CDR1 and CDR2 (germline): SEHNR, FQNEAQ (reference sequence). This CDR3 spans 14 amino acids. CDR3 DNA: TGTGCCAGCAGCTGGGTCGGGACAGATATGGACTACACCTTC. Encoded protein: CASSWVGTDMDYTF.

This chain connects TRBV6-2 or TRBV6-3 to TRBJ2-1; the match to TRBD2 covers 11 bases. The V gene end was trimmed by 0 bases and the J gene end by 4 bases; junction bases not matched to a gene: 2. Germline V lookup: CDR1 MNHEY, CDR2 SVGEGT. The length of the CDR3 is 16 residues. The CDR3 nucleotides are TGTGCCAGCAGTTACTCGATAGCGGGAGGGTACAATGAGCAGTTCTTC. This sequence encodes CASSYSIAGGYNEQFF.

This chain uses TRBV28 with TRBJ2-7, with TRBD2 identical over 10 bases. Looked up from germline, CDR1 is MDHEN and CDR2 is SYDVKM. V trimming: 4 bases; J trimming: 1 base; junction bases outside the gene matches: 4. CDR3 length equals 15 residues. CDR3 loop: CASSSLTSGSYEQYF. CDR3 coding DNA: TGTGCCAGCAGTTCCTTGACTAGCGGGTCCTACGAGCAGTACTTC.

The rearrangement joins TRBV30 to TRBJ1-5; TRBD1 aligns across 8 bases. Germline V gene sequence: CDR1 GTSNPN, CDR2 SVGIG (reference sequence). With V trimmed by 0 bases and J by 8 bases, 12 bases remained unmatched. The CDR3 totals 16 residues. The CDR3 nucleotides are TGTGCCTGGAGTGTCTGGGGGGCAGGGGGCGGGAAGCCCCAGCATTTT. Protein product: CAWSVWGAGGGKPQHF.

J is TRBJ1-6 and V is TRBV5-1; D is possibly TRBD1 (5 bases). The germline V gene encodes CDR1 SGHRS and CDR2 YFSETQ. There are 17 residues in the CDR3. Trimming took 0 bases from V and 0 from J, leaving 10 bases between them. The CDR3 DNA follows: TGCGCCAGCAGCTTGGCCGTGGGGGGCTCCTATAATTCACCCCTCCACTTT. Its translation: CASSLAVGGSYNSPLHF. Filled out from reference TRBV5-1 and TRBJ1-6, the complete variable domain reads KAGVTQTPRYLIKTRGQQVTLSCSPISGHRSVSWYQQTPGQGLQFLFEYFSETQRNKGNFPGRFSGRQFSNSRSEMNVSTLELGDSALYLCASSLAVGGSYNSPLHFGNGTRLTVT.